These 21 T cell receptor beta chains originate from one sample sequenced in a study of early T cells in non-severe SARS-CoV-2 infection. From the 5' RACE reads, TCRdb called clonotypes with MiXCR, one entry per CDR3 protein. This table has tens of thousands of distinct CDR3 sequences, approximately 15% appearing once. The sample in question was whole blood, obtained at baseline. These receptors were obtained from an adult who was a healthcare worker with PCR-confirmed SARS-CoV-2 infection or an uninfected control (not recorded which).

The sample holds a few counts of this clonotype. The chain has TRBV12-2 and TRBJ1-1; no DNA check was done on the table's D call, TRBD1. TRBV12-2 is shown as a pseudogene. The CDR3 covers 17 residues. The CDR3: CASRLVPQGAADTEAFF. In DNA, the CDR3 is TGTGCAAGTCGCTTAGTCCCGCAGGGGGCCGCGGACACTGAAGCTTTCTTT.

The V gene is TRBV3-1, the J gene TRBJ2-1, with 12 nucleotides matching TRBD2. The length of the CDR3 is 20 residues. V lost 1 base and J lost 0; bases outside the gene matches: 10. Germline loops: CDR1 LGHDT, CDR2 YNNKEL (reference sequence). The CDR3 protein is CASSQGGRLAGVGSYNEQFF. In nucleotides, the CDR3 is TGTGCCAGCAGCCAAGGTGGGCGACTAGCGGGAGTGGGCTCCTACAATGAGCAGTTCTTC.

The V and J genes are TRBV18 and TRBJ2-3, with 12 bases identical to TRBD2. V gave up 3 bases and J gave up 3 bases; unmatched junction bases: 4. Germline lookup yields CDR1 KGHSH and CDR2 LQKENI. This CDR3 is built from 16 residues. CDR3 nucleotides: TGTGCCAGCTCACCCCGACTAGCGGGAGAGACAGATACGCAGTATTTT. Its translation: CASSPRLAGETDTQYF.

This clonotype was detected a few times. This sequence joins TRBV28 and TRBJ2-3; 9 nucleotides agree with TRBD2. V lost 4 bases and J lost 3; bases outside the gene matches: 11. The CDR3 is 17 amino acids. Germline CDR1 and CDR2: MDHEN and SYDVKM. CDR3 bases: TGTGCCAGCAGTTACCCCAGGCTAGCGGGATTGACAGATACGCAGTATTTT. Protein sequence: CASSYPRLAGLTDTQYF.

This chain connects TRBV19 to TRBJ2-3, with TRBD2 as a possible D gene (6 bases). From germline, CDR1 is LNHDA and CDR2 SQIVND (reference sequence). The V end lost 4 bases, the J end lost 3 bases, and 11 bases lay between the germline ends. The CDR3 spans 14 residues. The CDR3 DNA is TGTGCCAGTAGTACCGACGGGAGTACAGATACGCAGTATTTT. Its translation is CASSTDGSTDTQYF. Complete variable domain (other parts from reference TRBV19 and TRBJ2-3): DGGITQSPKYLFRKEGQNVTLSCEQNLNHDAMYWYRQDPGQGLRLIYYSQIVNDFQKGDIAEGYSVSREKKESFPLTVTSAQKNPTAFYLCASSTDGSTDTQYFGPGTRLTVL.

This rearrangement joins TRBV28 to TRBJ1-3, with 7 bases lining up with TRBD1. Unmatched junction bases numbered 16, after V lost 6 bases and J lost 2 bases. There are 18 residues in the CDR3. Germline lookup yields CDR1 MDHEN and CDR2 SYDVKM. Written as DNA, the CDR3 is TGTGCCAGCAGCCTGTTGACAGGGCGCCCTCCAGCTGGAAACACCATATATTTT. Residues: CASSLLTGRPPAGNTIYF.

This clonotype was seen many times. The V gene is TRBV28, the J gene TRBJ2-2; D is possibly TRBD2 (6 bases). Germline loops: CDR1 MDHEN, CDR2 SYDVKM. The CDR3 consists of 15 residues. V lost 7 bases and J 0 bases, leaving 12 bases between the germline ends. CDR3 coding DNA: TGTGCCAGCACTCTCGGAGGGGCGAACACCGGGGAGCTGTTTTTT. This sequence encodes CASTLGGANTGELFF.

This clonotype came up a few times. This sequence joins TRBV28 and TRBJ1-3; D is possibly TRBD1 (5 bases). The CDR3 has 14 residues. Trimming pared 6 bases from V and 4 bases from J, leaving 13 bases between. CDR1 MDHEN and CDR2 SYDVKM come from the germline V gene. The CDR3 loop is CASRPKGNGNTIYF. In DNA, the CDR3 is TGTGCCAGCAGGCCTAAGGGGAACGGAAACACCATATATTTT.

The gene calls are TRBV5-4 and TRBJ2-3, with 9 bases lining up with TRBD1. The V gene end was trimmed by 0 bases and the J gene end by 3 bases; junction bases not matched to a gene: 2. Germline V lookup: CDR1 SGHNT, CDR2 YYREEE (reference sequence). This CDR3 spans 15 amino acids. Here the CDR3 reads CASSLGDRVTDTQYF. In DNA, the CDR3 is TGTGCCAGCAGCTTGGGGGACAGGGTGACAGATACGCAGTATTTT.

The genes are TRBV12-3 or TRBV12-4 and TRBJ1-1; tentative D call: TRBD1 (5 bases). Trimming shortened V by 6 bases and J by 0 bases, and 17 bases separated the two germline ends. The CDR3 sequence is 16 residues long. CDR3 residues: CASSGPGGGMNTEAFF. The DNA for the CDR3 is TGTGCCAGCAGCGGTCCCGGGGGGGGTATGAACACTGAAGCTTTCTTT.

The chain carries TRBV12-3 or TRBV12-4 and TRBJ1-2, with a weak D call TRBD1 (6 bases). Trimming cost V 3 bases and J 7 bases, with 12 bases left between them. The CDR3 is made up of 13 amino acids. The CDR3 coding sequence is TGTGCCAGCAGTTTGGGCGGACAGCGTGGCTACACCTTC. Protein: CASSLGGQRGYTF.

This clonotype was recorded many times. The chain employs TRBV3-1 and TRBJ1-2; D uncertain. Deletions cut 1 base from V and 1 base from J, with 4 bases between. Looked up from germline, CDR1 is LGHDT and CDR2 is YNNKEL (reference sequence). This CDR3 comprises 13 residues. CDR3 DNA: TGTGCCAGCAGCCAAGGGGATAACTATGGCTACACCTTC. It encodes CASSQGDNYGYTF.

This clonotype was seen many times. The CDR3 loop is CATRGAGGETQYF. CDR3 DNA sequence: TGTGCCACCCGGGGGGCCGGGGGTGAGACCCAGTACTTC. J is TRBJ2-5 and V is TRBV5-4; D is perhaps TRBD2 (7 bases). This CDR3 is 13 amino acids long. Germline V lookup: CDR1 SGHNT, CDR2 YYREEE (reference sequence). Trimming removed 9 bases from V and 5 bases from J, with 17 bases in between.

The chain employs TRBV20-1 and TRBJ2-4, with 13 bases matching TRBD2. This CDR3 is built from 17 residues. V gave up 5 bases and J gave up 3 bases; unmatched junction bases: 10. Germline loops: CDR1 DFQATT, CDR2 SNEGSKA (reference sequence). The CDR3 region is CSASGTSGKARKNIQYF. The CDR3 DNA is TGCAGTGCTTCCGGGACTAGCGGGAAAGCCCGCAAAAACATTCAGTACTTC.

This clonotype has ten or more counts. This chain links TRBV20-1 with TRBJ2-7, with a tentative D call TRBD1 (7 bases). Germline CDR1 is DFQATT and CDR2 is SNEGSKA (reference sequence). V lost 5 bases and J 1 base, leaving 15 bases between the germline ends. This CDR3 has 14 amino acids. The CDR3 coding sequence is TGCAGTGCTCGACAGGGAGGAGGATCCTACGAGCAGTACTTC. This encodes CSARQGGGSYEQYF.

At least ten counts were recorded for this clonotype. The CDR3 reads CASRPGLSYEQYF. CDR3 sequence (DNA): TGTGCCAGCAGACCGGGACTATCCTACGAGCAGTACTTC. The V and J genes are TRBV6-1 and TRBJ2-7; 7 nucleotides line up with TRBD2. Germline loops: CDR1 MNHNS, CDR2 SASEGT. The length of the CDR3 is 13 residues. V trimming: 6 bases; J trimming: 1 base; junction bases outside the gene matches: 3.

The chain is built from TRBV19 and TRBJ2-3; the match to TRBD2 covers 9 bases. V lost 10 bases to trimming and J lost 9 bases; unmatched junction nucleotides: 11. CDR1 LNHDA and CDR2 SQIVND come from the germline V gene (reference sequence). This CDR3 comprises 13 residues. The CDR3 loop reads CATRISGRGTQYF. In DNA form, the CDR3 reads TGTGCCACCCGGATTAGCGGGAGAGGCACGCAGTATTTT.

This clonotype was detected a few times. The gene calls are TRBV4-1 and TRBJ2-7, with D uncertain. CDR1 MGHRA and CDR2 YSYEKL come from the germline V gene. CDR3 length: 14 amino acids. Trimming took 2 bases from V and 3 from J, leaving 11 bases between them. In DNA, the CDR3 is TGCGCCAGCAGCCAACCCACCCAAAGCTACGAGCAGTACTTC. Protein product: CASSQPTQSYEQYF.

V gene TRBV6-6 combines with J gene TRBJ2-3, with 7 bases identical to TRBD2. This CDR3 comprises 12 residues. In germline, CDR1 is MNHNY, CDR2 SVGAGI (reference sequence). Unmatched junction bases numbered 5, after V lost 6 bases and J lost 8 bases. CDR3 loop: CASSQTSPTQYF. The CDR3 DNA reads TGTGCCAGCAGCCAGACTAGCCCTACGCAGTATTTT.

This clonotype was observed a handful of times. The V and J genes are TRBV29-1 and TRBJ2-5; D is perhaps TRBD1 (6 bases). CDR3 length equals 14 residues. V was trimmed by 5 bases and J by 2 bases, leaving 15 bases between them. Germline loops: CDR1 SQVTM, CDR2 ANQGSEA. The CDR3 DNA sequence: TGCAGCGTTCGGGTCAGGGGTCTTCAAGAGACCCAGTACTTC. Translation: CSVRVRGLQETQYF.

J is TRBJ2-7 and V is TRBV5-4; D possibly corresponds to TRBD1 (6 bases). The V gene's germline CDR1 is SGHNT and CDR2 YYREEE (reference sequence). Trimming stripped 2 bases from V and 5 bases from J, with 8 bases between. The CDR3 is made up of 12 amino acids. For the CDR3, the DNA is TGTGCCAGCAGCTTACAGGGAAACGAGCAGTACTTC. As protein: CASSLQGNEQYF. Full variable domain (missing parts from reference TRBV5-4 and TRBJ2-7): ETGVTQSPTHLIKTRGQQVTLRCSSQSGHNTVSWYQQALGQGPQFIFQYYREEENGRGNFPPRFSGLQFPNYSSELNVNALELDDSALYLCASSLQGNEQYFGPGTRLTVT.